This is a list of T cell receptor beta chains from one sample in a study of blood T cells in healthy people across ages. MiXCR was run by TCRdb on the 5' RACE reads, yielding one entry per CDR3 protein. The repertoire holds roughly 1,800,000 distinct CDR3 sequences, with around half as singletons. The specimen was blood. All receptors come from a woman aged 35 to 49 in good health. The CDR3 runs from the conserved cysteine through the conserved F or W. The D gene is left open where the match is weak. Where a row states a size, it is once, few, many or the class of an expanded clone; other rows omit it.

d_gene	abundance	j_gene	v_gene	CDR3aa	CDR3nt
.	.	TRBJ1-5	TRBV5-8	CASRQRTNQPQHF	TGTGCCAGCAGACAACGAACCAATCAGCCCCAGCATTTT
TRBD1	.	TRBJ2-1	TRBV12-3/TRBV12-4	CASSLGLDLHQGAISYNEQFF	TGTGCCAGCAGTTTAGGTTTAGATCTACATCAGGGGGCTATATCCTACAATGAGCAGTTCTTC
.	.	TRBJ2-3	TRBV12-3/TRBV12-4	CASSFVPHTDTQYF	TGTGCCAGCAGTTTTGTCCCGCACACAGATACGCAGTATTTT
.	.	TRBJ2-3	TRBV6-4	CASSASPTDTQYF	TGTGCCAGCAGTGCCAGCCCCACAGATACGCAGTATTTT
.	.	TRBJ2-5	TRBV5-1	CASSFGSGTQETQYF	.
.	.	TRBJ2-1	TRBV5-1	CASTRARDHQTGEQFF	TGCGCCAGCACCCGGGCACGGGATCACCAAACGGGTGAGCAGTTCTTC
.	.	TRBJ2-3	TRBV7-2	CASSSAQPRGDTQYF	TGTGCCAGCAGCTCAGCTCAGCCAAGAGGTGATACGCAGTATTTT
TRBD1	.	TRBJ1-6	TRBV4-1	CASSQEDRANSPLHF	TGCGCCAGCAGCCAAGAGGACAGGGCTAATTCACCCCTCCACTTT
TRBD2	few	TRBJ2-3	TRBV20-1	CSATTSEMQYF	TGCAGTGCTACAACTAGCGAAATGCAGTATTTT
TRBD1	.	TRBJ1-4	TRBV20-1	CSASYRGLEKLFF	TGCAGTGCTAGTTACAGGGGGCTTGAAAAACTGTTTTTT
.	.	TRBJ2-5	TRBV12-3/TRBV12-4	CASRDLRGETQYF	TGTGCCAGCAGGGACCTACGCGGAGAGACCCAGTACTTC
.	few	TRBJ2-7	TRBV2	CASSPSFLRGGEQYF	TGTGCCAGCAGTCCATCTTTTTTGCGGGGCGGCGAGCAGTACTTC
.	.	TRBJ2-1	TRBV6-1	CASSVTGKLQFF	TGTGCCAGCAGTGTGACCGGGAAATTGCAGTTCTTC
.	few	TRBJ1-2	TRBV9	CASSAGGQGLNYGYTF	TGTGCCAGCAGCGCGGGGGGACAAGGGCTTAACTATGGCTACACCTTC
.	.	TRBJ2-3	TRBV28	CASSLYSHTQYF	TGTGCCAGCAGTTTATACAGTCATACGCAGTATTTT
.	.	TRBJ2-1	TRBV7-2	CASSYSRQAHEQFF	TGTGCCAGCAGCTATAGCAGACAGGCCCATGAGCAGTTCTTC
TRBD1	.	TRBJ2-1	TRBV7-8	CASSLTTGTGTNEQFF	TGTGCCAGCAGCCTCACTACGGGGACAGGGACTAATGAGCAGTTCTTC
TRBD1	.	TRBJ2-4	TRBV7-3	CASSYWGRGQGYF	TGTGCCAGCAGCTATTGGGGGCGGGGACAGGGGTACTTC
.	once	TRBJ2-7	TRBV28	CASSSFRMLSYEQYF	TGTGCCAGCAGCTCCTTCAGGATGCTCTCCTACGAGCAGTACTTC
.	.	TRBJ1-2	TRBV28	CASSDWTGFNYGYTF	TGTGCCAGCAGTGACTGGACGGGATTTAACTATGGCTACACCTTC